This entry lists 6 T cell receptor beta chains sequenced from one sample in a study of shared clonotypes between healthy human individuals. Method: immunoSEQ multiplex PCR; TCRdb's copy keeps in-frame clones and lacks some. The sample shows about 470,000 clones, more than 75% of them seen only once. The sequenced material came from PBMCs. These TCRs come from a woman in her forties in good health. Some clones in this sample may be carry-over from other donors' samples.

There are a few counts of this clone. J is TRBJ2-3 and V is TRBV7-2; D ambiguous. The CDR3 is 13 residues long. CDR1 and CDR2 (germline): SGHTA, FQGNSA. V lost 3 bases and J 2 bases, leaving 6 bases between the germline ends. The CDR3 DNA follows: TGTGCCAGCAGCTTCGCAGACACAGATACGCAGTATTTT. Its translation: CASSFADTDTQYF.

The V call is TRBV7-3, the J call TRBJ2-7; the D gene is possibly TRBD1 (5 bases). This CDR3 has 13 residues. CDR1 SGHTA and CDR2 FQGTGA come from the germline V gene. Trimming took 2 bases from V and 4 from J, leaving 9 bases between them. CDR3 sequence (DNA): TGTGCCAGCAGCTTATTCAGGGAATACGAGCAGTACTTC. Translation: CASSLFREYEQYF.

The chain links TRBV7-2 to TRBJ1-3; D is undetermined. The CDR3 covers 16 residues. The germline CDR1 and CDR2 sequences are SGHTA and FQGNSA. Trimming shortened V by 3 bases and J by 0 bases, and 12 bases separated the two germline ends. CDR3 sequence (DNA): TGTGCCAGCAGCTTGCTCCGAGTGAGCTCTGGAAACACCATATATTTT. Translating it yields CASSLLRVSSGNTIYF. Complete variable domain (other parts from reference TRBV7-2 and TRBJ1-3): GAGVSQSPSNKVTEKGKDVELRCDPISGHTALYWYRQSLGQGLEFLIYFQGNSAPDKSGLPSDRFSAERTGGSVSTLTIQRTQQEDSAVYLCASSLLRVSSGNTIYFGEGSWLTVV.

This clone was observed a few times. The J gene is TRBJ2-7, the V gene TRBV25-1; 7 nucleotides match TRBD1. The CDR3 runs 14 residues. Germline-derived CDR1 and CDR2 are MGHDK and SYGVNS. V lost 7 bases and J lost 3; bases outside the gene matches: 9. The CDR3 protein is CASTGQSGGYEQYF. Here the CDR3 DNA reads TGTGCCAGCACGGGACAGTCCGGTGGCTACGAGCAGTACTTC.

The chain has TRBV7-2 and TRBJ2-2; D may be TRBD2 (6 bases). From germline, CDR1 is SGHTA and CDR2 FQGNSA. This CDR3 is built from 15 residues. Trimming removed 3 bases from V and 7 bases from J, with 15 bases in between. CDR3 sequence (DNA): TGTGCCAGCAGCTTCGTACGGGGGACTTTCGGGGAGCTGTTTTTT. It yields the protein CASSFVRGTFGELFF.

V gene TRBV29-1 combines with J gene TRBJ2-2, with 7 bases matching TRBD2. The CDR3 sequence is 14 residues long. Germline V gives CDR1 SQVTM, CDR2 ANQGSEA. J was trimmed by 1 base and V by 6 bases; bases with no gene match: 5. CDR3 amino acids: CSVKRELNTGELFF. CDR3 nucleotides: TGCAGCGTAAAGCGGGAACTGAACACCGGGGAGCTGTTTTTT.